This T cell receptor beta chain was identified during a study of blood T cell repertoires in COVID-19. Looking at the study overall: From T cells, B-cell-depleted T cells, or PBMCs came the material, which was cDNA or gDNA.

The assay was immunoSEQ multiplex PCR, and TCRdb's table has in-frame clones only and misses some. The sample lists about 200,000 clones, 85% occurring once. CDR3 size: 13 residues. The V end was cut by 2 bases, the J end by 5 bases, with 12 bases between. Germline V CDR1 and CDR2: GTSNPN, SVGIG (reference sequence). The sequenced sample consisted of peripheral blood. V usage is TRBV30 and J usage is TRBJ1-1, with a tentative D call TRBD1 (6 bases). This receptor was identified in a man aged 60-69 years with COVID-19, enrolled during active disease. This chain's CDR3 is CAWSSGGQTEAFF. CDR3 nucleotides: TGTGCCTGGAGTTCCGGGGGGCAAACTGAAGCTTTCTTT.